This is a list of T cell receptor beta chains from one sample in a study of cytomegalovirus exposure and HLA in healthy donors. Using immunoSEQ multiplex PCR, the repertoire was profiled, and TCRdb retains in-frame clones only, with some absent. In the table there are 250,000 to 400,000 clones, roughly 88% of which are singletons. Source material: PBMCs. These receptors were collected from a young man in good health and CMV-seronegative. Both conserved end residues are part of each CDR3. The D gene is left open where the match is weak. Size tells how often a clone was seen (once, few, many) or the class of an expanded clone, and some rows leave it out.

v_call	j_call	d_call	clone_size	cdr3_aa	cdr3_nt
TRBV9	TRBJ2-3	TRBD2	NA	CASSASGGATDTQYF	TGTGCCAGCAGCGCTAGCGGGGGGGCCACAGATACGCAGTATTTT
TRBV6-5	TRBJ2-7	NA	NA	CASSSRGHYEQYF	TGTGCCAGCAGTTCCCGGGGTCACTACGAGCAGTACTTC
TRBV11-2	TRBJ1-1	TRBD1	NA	CASSLGVMTGILRNTEAFF	TGTGCCAGCAGCTTAGGGGTGATGACAGGGATTTTGAGGAACACTGAAGCTTTCTTT
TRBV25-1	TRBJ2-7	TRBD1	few	CASSGQGSSYEQYF	TGTGCCAGCAGCGGACAGGGTAGCTCCTACGAGCAGTACTTC
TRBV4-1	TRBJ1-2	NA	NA	CASSQAQGGGYGYTF	TGCGCCAGCAGCCAAGCTCAGGGCGGCGGATATGGCTACACCTTC
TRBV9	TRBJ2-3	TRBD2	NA	CASSVGRVGTDTQYF	TGTGCCAGCAGCGTTGGGAGGGTTGGCACAGATACGCAGTATTTT
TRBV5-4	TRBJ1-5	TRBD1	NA	CASSLDRGPNQPQHF	TGTGCCAGCAGCTTAGACAGGGGTCCGAATCAGCCCCAGCATTTT
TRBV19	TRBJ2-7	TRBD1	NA	CASSIDLGTGSPQYF	TGTGCCAGTAGTATAGATCTTGGGACAGGGTCTCCTCAGTACTTC
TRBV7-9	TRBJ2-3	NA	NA	CASSPTTSSTDTQYF	TGTGCCAGCAGCCCAACGACATCTAGCACAGATACGCAGTATTTT
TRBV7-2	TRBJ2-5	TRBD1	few	CASSIQTGQETQYF	TGTGCCAGCAGCATCCAGACAGGGCAAGAGACCCAGTACTTC
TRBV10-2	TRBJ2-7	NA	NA	CASSETGAYEQYF	TGCGCCAGCAGTGAAACAGGAGCCTACGAGCAGTACTTC
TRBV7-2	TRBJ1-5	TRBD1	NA	CASTADRDSNQPQHF	TGTGCCAGCACCGCAGACAGGGATAGCAATCAGCCCCAGCATTTT
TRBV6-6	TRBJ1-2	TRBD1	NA	CASMGQPFNYGYTF	TGTGCCAGCATGGGACAGCCGTTTAACTATGGCTACACCTTC
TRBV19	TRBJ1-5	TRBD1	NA	CASSPLADRGLYSNQPQHF	TGTGCCAGTAGTCCCCTGGCGGACAGGGGTCTGTATAGCAATCAGCCCCAGCATTTT
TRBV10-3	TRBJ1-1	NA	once	CAIRTDEGDTEAFF	TGTGCCATCAGGACGGACGAAGGGGACACTGAAGCTTTCTTT
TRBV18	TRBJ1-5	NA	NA	CASSPTLQGKYSNQPQHF	TGTGCCAGCTCCCCTACACTCCAGGGTAAATATAGCAATCAGCCCCAGCATTTT
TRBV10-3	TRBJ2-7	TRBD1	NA	CAVLTGQGPEQYF	TGTGCCGTTTTGACTGGACAGGGACCCGAGCAGTACTTC
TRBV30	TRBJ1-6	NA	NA	CAWTGVGSYNSPLHF	TGTGCCTGGACAGGGGTTGGCTCCTATAATTCACCCCTCCACTTT
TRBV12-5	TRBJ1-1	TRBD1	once	CASGLGQGVNTEAFF	TGTGCTAGTGGCTTAGGACAGGGTGTGAACACTGAAGCTTTCTTT
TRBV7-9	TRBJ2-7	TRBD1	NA	CASSPRQGAYEQYF	TGTGCCAGCAGCCCCCGACAGGGGGCTTACGAGCAGTACTTC
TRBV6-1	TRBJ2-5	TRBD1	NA	CASIRQGGETQYF	TGTGCCAGCATTCGACAGGGCGGGGAGACCCAGTACTTC
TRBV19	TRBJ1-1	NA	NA	CASSIGRVNTEAFF	TGTGCCAGTAGTATCGGCAGGGTGAACACTGAAGCTTTCTTT
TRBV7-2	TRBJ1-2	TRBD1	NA	CASSLTGGYGYTF	TGTGCCAGCAGCTTGACAGGGGGCTATGGCTACACCTTC